This T cell receptor (beta chain) was found in a study of vaccination and CD4 T cells after COVID-19. Study as a whole: Two of the convalescents were Hispanic, and convalescents were six males and four females. The study's findings and limits: A nonsignificant rise from roughly 22 to 38 was seen in the median number of SARS-CoV-2-reactive clonotypes.

Sequenced with the Oncomine TCR Beta short-read assay was DNA taken from cultured CD4+ T cells. DNA came from CD4+ T cells after culture. Each CDR3 protein is one row after TCRdb ran MiXCR on the PCR reads. The table has fewer than 20,000 distinct CDR3 sequences, roughly 66% seen once. The germline CDR1 and CDR2 sequences are MNHNS and SASEGT. This CDR3 is 13 amino acids long. V gave up 6 bases and J gave up 0 bases, with 8 bases separating them. Remarks on this clonotype: No antigen is known for it.

Treatment here: roughly 10-day PBMC culture with coronavirus spike peptide pools or control peptides (ViraFEST assay). The source of this sequence is a human donor who had recovered from COVID-19. Source material: CD4+ T cells from blood, cultured in vitro. The genes are TRBV6-1 and TRBJ1-2, with unresolved D. This CDR3 reads CASRPYSNYGYTF. The CDR3 DNA is TGTGCCAGCAGGCCCTACTCTAACTATGGCTACACCTTC.